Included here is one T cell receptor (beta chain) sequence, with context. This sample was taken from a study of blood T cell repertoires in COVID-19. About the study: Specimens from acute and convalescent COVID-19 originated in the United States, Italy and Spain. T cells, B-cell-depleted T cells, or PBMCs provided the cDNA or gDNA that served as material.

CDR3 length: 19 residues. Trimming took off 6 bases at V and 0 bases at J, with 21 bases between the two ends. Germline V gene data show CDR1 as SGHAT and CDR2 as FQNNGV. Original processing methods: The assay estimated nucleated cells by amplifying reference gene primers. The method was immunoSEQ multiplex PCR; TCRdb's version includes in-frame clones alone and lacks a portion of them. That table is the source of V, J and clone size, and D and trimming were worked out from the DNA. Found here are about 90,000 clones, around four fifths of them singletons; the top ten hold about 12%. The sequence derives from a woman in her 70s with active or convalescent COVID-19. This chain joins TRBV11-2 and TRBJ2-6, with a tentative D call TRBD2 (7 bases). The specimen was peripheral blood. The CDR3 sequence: CASRGLQGGRDSGANVLTF. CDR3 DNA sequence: TGTGCCAGCAGGGGGTTACAGGGAGGGAGAGACTCTGGGGCCAACGTCCTGACTTTC.